This paragraph reports one T cell receptor (beta chain). The data were obtained in a study of identical twins. V lost 4 bases to trimming and J lost 6 bases, with 13 bases between them. The length of the CDR3 is 14 residues. Germline assignment: CDR1 SGHAT and CDR2 FQNNGV. MiXCR, applied by TCRdb to the 5' RACE reads, yields one record per CDR3 protein. The data contain hundreds of thousands of distinct CDR3 sequences, 18% of them singletons. The same sample was also used in a study of T cells expressing NK-cell markers. From that report: Out of eight donors sequenced, seven tested HCMV-seropositive and the remaining one seronegative.

The receptor was derived from a woman between 18 and 29 years old in good health. The chain carries TRBV11-2 and TRBJ2-1, with D maybe TRBD2 (6 bases). Sequenced: PBMCs. DNA for the CDR3: TGTGCCAGCAGCTCACCCAGACTAGGCAATGAGCAGTTCTTC. Protein sequence: CASSSPRLGNEQFF.